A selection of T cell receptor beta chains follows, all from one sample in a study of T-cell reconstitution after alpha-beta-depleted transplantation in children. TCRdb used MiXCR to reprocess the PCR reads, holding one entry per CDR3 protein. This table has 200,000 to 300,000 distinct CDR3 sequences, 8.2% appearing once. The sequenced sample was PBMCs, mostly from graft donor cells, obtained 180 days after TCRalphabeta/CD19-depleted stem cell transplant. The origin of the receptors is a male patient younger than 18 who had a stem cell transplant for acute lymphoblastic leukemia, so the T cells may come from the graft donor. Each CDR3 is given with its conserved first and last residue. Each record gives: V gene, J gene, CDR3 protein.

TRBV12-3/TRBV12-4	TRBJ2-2	CASSLRDSRNTGELFF
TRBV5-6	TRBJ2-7	CASGSGGSYEQYF
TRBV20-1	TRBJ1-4	CSARFRQGPNEKLFF
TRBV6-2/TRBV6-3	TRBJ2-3	CASTNTDTQYF
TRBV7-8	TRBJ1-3	CASSSTTGGFPISGNTIYF
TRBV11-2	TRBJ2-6	CASSPKRRRAGANVLTF
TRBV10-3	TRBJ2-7	CAISEGSNYEQYF
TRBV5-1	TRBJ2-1	CASSLWGNEQFF
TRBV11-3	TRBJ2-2	CASSLNLVAGELFF
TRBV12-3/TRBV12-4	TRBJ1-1	CASSLRGALTEAFF
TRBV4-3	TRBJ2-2	CASSQNSPATSATGELFF
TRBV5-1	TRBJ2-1	CASRGTEYEQFF
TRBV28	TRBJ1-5	CASRSGTGGQPQHF
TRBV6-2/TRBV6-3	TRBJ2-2	CASSVGWISWFF
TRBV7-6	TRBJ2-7	CASSSPRQGNYEQYF
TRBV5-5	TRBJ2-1	CASSLDFAGEQFF
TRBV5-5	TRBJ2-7	CASSLVGGAYEQYF
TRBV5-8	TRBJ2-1	CASSLLARENEQFF
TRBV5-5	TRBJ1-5	CASSWLGTSNQPQHF
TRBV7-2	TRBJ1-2	CASSFKGAVYGYTF
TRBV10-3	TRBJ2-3	CAITYSGVTDTQYF
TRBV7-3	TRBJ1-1	CASSSESNTEAFF
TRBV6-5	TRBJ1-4	CASSYQVSNEKLFF
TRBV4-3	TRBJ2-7	CASSQAGTGAYEQYF
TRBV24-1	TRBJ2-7	CATSDPTSGRGYEQYF
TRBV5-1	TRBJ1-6	CASSLTGGDNYNSPLHF
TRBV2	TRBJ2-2	CASSGTRMFTGELFF
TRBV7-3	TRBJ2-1	CASSLTPSGRGLSSYNEQFF
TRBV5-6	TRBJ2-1	CASSATWGSYNEQFF
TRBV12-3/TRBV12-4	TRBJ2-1	CASSLRPQGQFF
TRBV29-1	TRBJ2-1	CSVEISYNEQFF
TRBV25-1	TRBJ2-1	CASSGAVWDNEQFF
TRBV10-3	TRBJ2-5	CAISERQGAEKTQYF
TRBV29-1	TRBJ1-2	CSVGGRTHYGYTF
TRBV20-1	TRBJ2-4	CSARSGVGNIQYF
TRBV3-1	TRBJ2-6	CASSQGGGANVLTF
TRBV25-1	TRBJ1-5	CASSATGGSDQPQHF
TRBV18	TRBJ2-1	CASSPPGRSGFGEQFF
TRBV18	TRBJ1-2	CASSPGGPYGYTF
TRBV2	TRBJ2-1	CASSGGEQFF
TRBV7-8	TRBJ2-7	CASSLGAGGTYEQYF
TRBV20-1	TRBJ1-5	CSARVGGNQPQHF
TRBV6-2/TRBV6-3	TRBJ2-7	CASSYRGRWEQYF
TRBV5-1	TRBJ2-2	CASSSEGPVGELFF
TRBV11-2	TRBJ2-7	CASRLRGVIPYEQYF
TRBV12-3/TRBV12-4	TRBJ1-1	CASSRGQENTEAFF
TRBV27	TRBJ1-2	CASRLRHSLPYGYTF
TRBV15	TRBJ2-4	CATSRDRRVEAKNIQYF
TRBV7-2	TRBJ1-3	CASSSRDRGSGNTIYF
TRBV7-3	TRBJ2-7	CASSLMAGSPYEQYF
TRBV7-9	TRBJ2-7	CASSLGQGARKYF
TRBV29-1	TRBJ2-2	CSVEGQGGPGELFF
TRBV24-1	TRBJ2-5	CATSDRGETQYF
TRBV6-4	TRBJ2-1	CASSETGDGAKFF